What follows are 12 T cell receptor beta chains derived from one specimen sequenced in a study of blood T cell repertoires in COVID-19. Sequencing used immunoSEQ multiplex PCR; TCRdb keeps in-frame clones, though not all of them. The sample has 200,000 to 250,000 clones, about 85% seen once. The specimen sequenced was PBMCs or T cells enriched from blood (not recorded which). The receptors were gathered from a man aged 25 to 40 who had recovered from COVID-19.

The chain employs TRBV6-1 and TRBJ2-1; 11 bases are a match to TRBD2. Germline assignment: CDR1 MNHNS and CDR2 SASEGT. V shed 4 bases and J 9 bases; nucleotides not matched to a gene: 17. The CDR3 loop spans 18 amino acids. CDR3 sequence (DNA): TGTGCCAGCAGTGCCCTGTTGGGGATAGCGGGGGGGGCGCCTGAGCAGTTCTTC. As protein: CASSALLGIAGGAPEQFF.

The chain recombines TRBV30 with TRBJ1-2; D ambiguous. Germline V gene lookup returns CDR1 GTSNPN and CDR2 SVGIG (reference sequence). The CDR3 extends over 12 amino acids. V lost 0 bases and J 6 bases, leaving 8 bases between the germline ends. The DNA for the CDR3 is TGTGCCTGGAGTGTAAAGCAGGATGGCTACACCTTC. It yields the protein CAWSVKQDGYTF.

The rearrangement joins TRBV2 to TRBJ2-7, with D possibly TRBD1 on 5 matching bases. V lost 6 bases, J lost 2 bases, and 8 bases lay in between. The CDR3 covers 12 residues. Germline values: CDR1 SNHLY, CDR2 FYNNEI. The CDR3 reads CASSPTAYEQYF. CDR3 in DNA: TGTGCCAGCAGCCCGACAGCCTACGAGCAGTACTTC.

Here the CDR3 DNA reads TGTGCCAGTATCCCATCCTATGGGGGGAATACGCAGTATTTT. It specifies CASIPSYGGNTQYF. The chain uses TRBV19 and TRBJ2-3; possible D gene TRBD2, 6 bases. This CDR3 is 14 amino acids long. With 7 bases removed from V and 7 bases from J, the gap between germline ends came to 18 bases. Germline lookup yields CDR1 LNHDA and CDR2 SQIVND (reference sequence).

The J gene is TRBJ1-6, the V gene TRBV25-1, with a weak D call TRBD1 (6 bases). V was trimmed by 2 bases and J by 5 bases, leaving 10 bases between them. The CDR3 is 15 amino acids. Germline CDR1 and CDR2: MGHDK and SYGVNS. The CDR3: CASSEGYRDNSPLHF. In nucleotides, the CDR3 is TGTGCCAGCAGTGAAGGTTACAGGGATAATTCACCCCTCCACTTT.

The chain couples TRBV7-2 to TRBJ1-1; TRBD1 matches at 7 bases. The trim removed 5 bases at V and 11 bases at J, leaving 8 bases unmatched. Germline values: CDR1 SGHTA, CDR2 FQGNSA. The CDR3 extends over 12 amino acids. The CDR3 DNA is TGTGCCAGCAGCCCCACGACAGGGCGGGCTTTCTTT. Its protein product is CASSPTTGRAFF.

The V and J genes are TRBV19 and TRBJ1-1, with 9 bases identical to TRBD1. From germline, CDR1 is LNHDA and CDR2 SQIVND (reference sequence). This CDR3 is built from 15 residues. V dropped 5 bases and J dropped 1; count of bases not matched to a gene: 5. The CDR3 sequence: CASSLQGAGNTEAFF. The CDR3 nucleotides are TGTGCCAGTAGTCTACAGGGGGCAGGGAACACTGAAGCTTTCTTT.

The chain links TRBV20-1 to TRBJ1-1; tentatively, D is TRBD1 (6 bases). There are 11 residues in the CDR3. Germline CDR1 and CDR2: DFQATT and SNEGSKA (reference sequence). The V end was cut by 8 bases, the J end by 3 bases, with 10 bases between. CDR3 sequence reads: CSTHRDTEAFF. The DNA for the CDR3 is TGCAGTACTCACAGGGACACTGAAGCTTTCTTT.

This chain uses TRBV5-1 with TRBJ1-3; D call uncertain. V gave up 5 bases and J gave up 8 bases, with 17 bases separating them. Germline-derived CDR1 and CDR2 are SGHRS and YFSETQ. This CDR3 region has 14 residues. The CDR3, as DNA: TGCGCCAGCAGAACACAGCCACCGAGGGACACCATATATTTT. Its translation: CASRTQPPRDTIYF.

This clone occurred once. Mismatch with germline at one junction end may stem from a read error. The rearrangement joins TRBV3-1 (or the pseudogene TRBV3-2) to TRBJ2-2, with TRBD2 matching 8 bases. Germline lookup yields CDR1 LGHDT and CDR2 YNNKEL (reference sequence). This CDR3 spans 12 amino acids. The CDR3 nucleotides are TGTGCCAGCAGCTTCCACCCGGGACTAGTAGTTTTT. Protein: CASSFHPGLVVF.

The J gene is TRBJ1-3, the V gene TRBV30, with 7 bases identical to TRBD1. The V gene's germline CDR1 is GTSNPN and CDR2 SVGIG (reference sequence). The J segment lost 4 bases and the V segment lost 4 bases, leaving 7 bases of the junction unmatched. This CDR3 is 14 amino acids long. CDR3 nucleotides: TGTGCCTGGACTCACAGGGGTAGGGGAAACACCATATATTTT. Protein product: CAWTHRGRGNTIYF. The variable domain in full, with the rest retrieved from reference TRBV30 and TRBJ1-3, is SQTIHQWPATLVQPVGSPLSLECTVEGTSNPNLYWYRQAAGRGLQLLFYSVGIGQISSEVPQNLSASRPQDRQFILSSKKLLLSDSGFYLCAWTHRGRGNTIYFGEGSWLTVV.

CDR3 DNA sequence: TGTGCCAGAAACCCCCCTCGAGGGCAGTACTTC. Its protein is CARNPPRGQYF. V is TRBV28 and J is TRBJ2-7, with unresolved D. The CDR3 extends over 11 amino acids. Per germline, CDR1 MDHEN and CDR2 SYDVKM. Between the trimmed V and J ends, which lost 9 bases and 9 bases, there was a span of 15 bases.